This TCR beta chain originates from a study of human T cells and chemical hapten exposure. Background on the study: Recorded diagnoses among the mostly female patients were alopecia areata, totalis or universalis.

The library put unique molecular identifiers onto individual cDNA molecules. TCRdb redid the calling of the RACE reads with MiXCR, one entry per CDR3 protein. This sample has around 360,000 distinct CDR3 sequences, with just under 6.5% found just once. Germline V gives CDR1 DFQATT, CDR2 SNEGSKA (reference sequence). Deletions cut 2 bases from V and 4 bases from J, with 9 bases between. The CDR3 extends over 13 amino acids. Time point described: patch test 2, 6 weeks after DPC sensitization. Treatment here: therapeutic diphenylcyclopropenone sensitization with weekly scalp DPC. Only after blood had been drawn was each patch test applied. This clonotype has a count of ten or more.

This sequence was found in a woman aged 18-29 years with alopecia areata. Some clones in this sample may be carry-over from other donors' samples. The chain joins TRBV20-1 to TRBJ1-5; a weak D match, TRBD1 (6 bases). The sequenced sample was whole blood, obtained in connection with sensitization to the hapten diphenylcyclopropenone (DPC). DNA of the CDR3: TGCAGTGCTAGAAGGGGGGCGAATCAGCCCCAGCATTTT. Translated, it gives CSARRGANQPQHF.